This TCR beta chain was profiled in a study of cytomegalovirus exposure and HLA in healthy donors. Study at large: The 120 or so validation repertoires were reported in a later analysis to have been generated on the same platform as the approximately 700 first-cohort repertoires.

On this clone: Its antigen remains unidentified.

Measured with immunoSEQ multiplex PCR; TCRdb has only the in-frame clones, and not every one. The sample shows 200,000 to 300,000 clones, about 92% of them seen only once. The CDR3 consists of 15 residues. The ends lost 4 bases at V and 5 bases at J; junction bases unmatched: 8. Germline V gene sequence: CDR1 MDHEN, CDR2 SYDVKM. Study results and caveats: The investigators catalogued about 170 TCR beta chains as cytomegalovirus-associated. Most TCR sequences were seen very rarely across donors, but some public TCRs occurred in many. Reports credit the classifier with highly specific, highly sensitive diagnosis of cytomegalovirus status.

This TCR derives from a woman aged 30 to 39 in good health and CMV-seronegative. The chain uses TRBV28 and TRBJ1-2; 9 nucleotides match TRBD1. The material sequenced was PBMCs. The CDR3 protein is CASSYRTGAGYGYTF. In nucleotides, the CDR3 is TGTGCCAGCAGTTATAGGACAGGGGCGGGGTATGGCTACACCTTC.